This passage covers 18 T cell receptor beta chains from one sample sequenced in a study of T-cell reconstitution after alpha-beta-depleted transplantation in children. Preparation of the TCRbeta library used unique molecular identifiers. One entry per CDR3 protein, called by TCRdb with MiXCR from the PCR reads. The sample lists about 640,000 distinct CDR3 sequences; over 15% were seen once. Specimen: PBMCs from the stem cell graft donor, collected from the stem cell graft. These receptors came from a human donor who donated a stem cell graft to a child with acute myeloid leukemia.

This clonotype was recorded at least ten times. CDR3 sequence (DNA): TGCAGTGCAACCCGGGACAGGGTAGCCGGGGAGCTGTTTTTT. Residues: CSATRDRVAGELFF. The chain joins TRBV20-1 to TRBJ2-2, with TRBD1 matching 9 bases. The length of the CDR3 is 14 residues. V trimming: 6 bases; J trimming: 6 bases; junction bases outside the gene matches: 8. Germline V lookup: CDR1 DFQATT, CDR2 SNEGSKA (reference sequence).

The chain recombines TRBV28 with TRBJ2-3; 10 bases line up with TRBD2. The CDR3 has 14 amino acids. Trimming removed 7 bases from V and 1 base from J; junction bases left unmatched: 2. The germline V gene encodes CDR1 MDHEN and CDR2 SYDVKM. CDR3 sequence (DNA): TGTGCCAGCATCACTAGCGGGGGCACAGATACGCAGTATTTT. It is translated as CASITSGGTDTQYF.

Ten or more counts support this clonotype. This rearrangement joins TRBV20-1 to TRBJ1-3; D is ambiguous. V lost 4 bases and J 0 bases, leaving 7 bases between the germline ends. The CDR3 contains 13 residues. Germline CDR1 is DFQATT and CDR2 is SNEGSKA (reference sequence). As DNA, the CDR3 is TGCAGTGCTAACAGCCTCTCTGGAAACACCATATATTTT. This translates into CSANSLSGNTIYF.

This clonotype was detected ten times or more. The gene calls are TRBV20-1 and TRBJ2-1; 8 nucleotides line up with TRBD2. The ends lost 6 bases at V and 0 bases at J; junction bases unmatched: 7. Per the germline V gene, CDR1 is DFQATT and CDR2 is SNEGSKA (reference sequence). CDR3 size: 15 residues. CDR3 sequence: CSASSGYSSYNEQFF. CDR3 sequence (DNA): TGCAGTGCCTCTAGCGGGTATAGCTCCTACAATGAGCAGTTCTTC.

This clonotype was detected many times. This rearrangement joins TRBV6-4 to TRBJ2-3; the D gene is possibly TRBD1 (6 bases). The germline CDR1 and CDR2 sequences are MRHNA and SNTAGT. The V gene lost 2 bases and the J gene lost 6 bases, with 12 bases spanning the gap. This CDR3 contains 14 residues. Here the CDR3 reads CASSDLGGSDTQYF. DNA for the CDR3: TGTGCCAGCAGTGACCTAGGGGGATCGGATACGCAGTATTTT.

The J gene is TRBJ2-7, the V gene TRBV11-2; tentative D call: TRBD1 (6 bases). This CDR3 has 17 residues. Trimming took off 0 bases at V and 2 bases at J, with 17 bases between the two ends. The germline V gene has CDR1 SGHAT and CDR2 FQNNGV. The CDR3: CASSLDRGHSLPYEQYF. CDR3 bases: TGTGCCAGCAGCTTAGACAGGGGTCATAGCCTTCCCTACGAGCAGTACTTC. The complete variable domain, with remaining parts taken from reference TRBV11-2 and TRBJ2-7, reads EAGVAQSPRYKIIEKRQSVAFWCNPISGHATLYWYQQILGQGPKLLIQFQNNGVVDDSQLPKDRFSAERLKGVDSTLKIQPAKLEDSAVYLCASSLDRGHSLPYEQYFGPGTRLTVT.

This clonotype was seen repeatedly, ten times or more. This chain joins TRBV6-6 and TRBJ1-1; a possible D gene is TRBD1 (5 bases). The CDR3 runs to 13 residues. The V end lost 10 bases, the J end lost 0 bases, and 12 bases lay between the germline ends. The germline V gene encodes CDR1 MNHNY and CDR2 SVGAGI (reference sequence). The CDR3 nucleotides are TGTGCCACGTGGGCAGGGCTGAACACTGAAGCTTTCTTT. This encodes CATWAGLNTEAFF.

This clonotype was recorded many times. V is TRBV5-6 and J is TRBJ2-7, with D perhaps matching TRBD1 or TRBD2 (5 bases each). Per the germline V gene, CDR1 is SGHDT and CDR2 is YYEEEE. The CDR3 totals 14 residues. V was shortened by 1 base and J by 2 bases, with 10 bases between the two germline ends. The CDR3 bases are TGTGCCAGCAGCTTGAAGGGGACCGCCTACGAGCAGTACTTC. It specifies CASSLKGTAYEQYF.

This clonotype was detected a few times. CDR3 sequence: CAISEVTGEGETQYF. The CDR3 bases are TGTGCCATCAGTGAAGTAACAGGGGAGGGAGAGACCCAGTACTTC. The V gene is TRBV10-3, the J gene TRBJ2-5; D may correspond to TRBD1 or TRBD2 (7 bases each). Germline lookup yields CDR1 ENHRY and CDR2 SYGVKD. The V end was cut by 3 bases, the J end by 4 bases, with 15 bases between. CDR3 length: 15 residues.

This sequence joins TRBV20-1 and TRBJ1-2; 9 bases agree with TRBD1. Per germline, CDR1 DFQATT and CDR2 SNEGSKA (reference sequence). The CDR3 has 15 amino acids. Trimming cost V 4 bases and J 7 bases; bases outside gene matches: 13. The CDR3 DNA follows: TGCAGTGCTACCCTGCTGGACAGGGGATTCAGTGGCTACACCTTC. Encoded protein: CSATLLDRGFSGYTF.

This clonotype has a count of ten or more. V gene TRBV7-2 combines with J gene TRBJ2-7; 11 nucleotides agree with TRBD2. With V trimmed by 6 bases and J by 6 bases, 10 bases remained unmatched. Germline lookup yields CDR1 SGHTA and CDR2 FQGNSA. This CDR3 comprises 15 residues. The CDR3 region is CASRLGPGLAAEQYF. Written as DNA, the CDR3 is TGTGCCAGCAGACTTGGACCGGGACTAGCGGCCGAGCAGTACTTC.

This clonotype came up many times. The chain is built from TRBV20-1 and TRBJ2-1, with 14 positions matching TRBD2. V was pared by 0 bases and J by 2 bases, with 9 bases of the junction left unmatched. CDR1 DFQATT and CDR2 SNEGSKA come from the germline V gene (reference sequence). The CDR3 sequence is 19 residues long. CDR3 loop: CSARDTRLAGGPTYNEQFF. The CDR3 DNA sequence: TGCAGTGCTAGAGATACGAGACTAGCGGGGGGGCCAACCTACAATGAGCAGTTCTTC.

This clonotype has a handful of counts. The CDR3: CASSSERDRVLLSYEQYF. CDR3 bases: TGTGCCAGCAGCTCCGAACGGGACAGGGTGCTCCTCTCCTACGAGCAGTACTTC. The rearrangement links TRBV11-2 to TRBJ2-7; 9 bases match TRBD1. CDR1 is SGHAT and CDR2 is FQNNGV in the germline V gene. This CDR3 contains 18 residues. J lost 0 bases, V lost 4 bases, and 13 bases had no gene match.

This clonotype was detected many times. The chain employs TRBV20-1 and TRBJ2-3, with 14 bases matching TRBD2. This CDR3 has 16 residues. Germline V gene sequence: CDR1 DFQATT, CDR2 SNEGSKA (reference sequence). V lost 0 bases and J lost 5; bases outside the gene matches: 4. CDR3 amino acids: CSARDGGTSGGDTQYF. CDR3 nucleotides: TGCAGTGCTAGAGATGGGGGGACTAGCGGGGGAGATACGCAGTATTTT.

The CDR3 sequence is CSARDEKPPYEQYF. The CDR3, as DNA: TGCAGTGCTAGAGATGAGAAACCCCCCTACGAGCAGTACTTC. This chain links TRBV20-1 with TRBJ2-7; D unresolved. The CDR3 is 14 residues long. Looked up from germline, CDR1 is DFQATT and CDR2 is SNEGSKA (reference sequence). The germline V and J ends were trimmed by 0 bases and 2 bases, with 11 bases remaining between them.

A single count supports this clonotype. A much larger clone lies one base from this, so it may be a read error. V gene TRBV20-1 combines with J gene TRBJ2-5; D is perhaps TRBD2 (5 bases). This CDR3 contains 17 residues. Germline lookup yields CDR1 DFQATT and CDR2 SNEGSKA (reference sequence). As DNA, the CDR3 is TGCTGTGCTAGAGATATGTCCGGGGTCGCACGATTAGAGACCCAGTACTTC. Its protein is CCARDMSGVARLETQYF.

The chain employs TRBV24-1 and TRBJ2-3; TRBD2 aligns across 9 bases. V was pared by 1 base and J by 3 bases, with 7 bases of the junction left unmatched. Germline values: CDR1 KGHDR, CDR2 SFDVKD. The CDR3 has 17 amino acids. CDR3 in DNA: TGTGCCACCAGTGATTTTAGGCGGGGGGGCCGAACAGATACGCAGTATTTT. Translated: CATSDFRRGGRTDTQYF.

Here the CDR3 reads CASSSTGRGETQYF. CDR3 DNA sequence: TGTGCCAGCAGCTCGACAGGGAGGGGGGAGACCCAGTACTTC. The rearrangement uses TRBV12-3 or TRBV12-4 and TRBJ2-5, with D perhaps TRBD1 or TRBD2 (7 bases each). V was trimmed by 6 bases and J by 5 bases, leaving 16 bases between them. The CDR3 is 14 amino acids.